This T cell receptor (beta chain) is from a study of cytomegalovirus exposure and HLA in healthy donors. Study outcomes and limitations: Across donors, presence/absence analyses took sequencing depth to be roughly uniform. Among TCR beta chains of equal frequency, HLA-associated ones were more clonally expanded in a later analysis.

The PCR used 60 Vbeta and 13 Jbeta primers. Sequencing was performed with immunoSEQ multiplex PCR; in TCRdb, only in-frame clones are kept and a portion is missing. The repertoire holds about 140,000 clones, 70% to 80% seen once, with 4% to 6% in the top ten. Turning to this clone: Antigen: not known.

Healthy donors of bone marrow made up the group. The sequenced sample was PBMCs. This TCR was recovered from a woman between 50 and 59 years old in good health and CMV-seronegative.

The CDR3 nucleotides are TGTGCCAGCAGCACGAACGCCGGGACAGGGGTTGGTAGCTACACCTTC. Residues: CASSTNAGTGVGSYTF. V usage is TRBV5-6 and J usage is TRBJ1-2; 10 bases line up with TRBD1. This CDR3 region has 16 residues. Germline V CDR1 and CDR2: SGHDT, YYEEEE. The ends lost 4 bases at V and 9 bases at J; junction bases unmatched: 15.